Below are 9 T cell receptor beta chains sequenced from a single sample in a study of blood T cells in healthy people across ages. With a J-beta primer mix and a sample-barcoded 5' primer, a second PCR ran roughly 6 to 12 cycles. TCRdb ran MiXCR on the 5' RACE reads and lists one entry per CDR3 protein. The sample yields fewer than 1,200,000 distinct CDR3 sequences, roughly a quarter seen once. The same specimen was also included in a second study, on T cells of mothers and their children.

Sequencing input: blood. The receptor source for this set is a girl aged 2 to 10 in good health.

This chain links TRBV9 with TRBJ2-7; D may correspond to TRBD1 or TRBD2 (6 bases each). Germline V gives CDR1 SGDLS, CDR2 YYNGEE. This CDR3 is built from 14 residues. The V end was cut by 3 bases, the J end by 3 bases, with 13 bases between. This chain's CDR3 is CASSATEGGYEQYF. CDR3 DNA: TGTGCCAGCAGCGCAACTGAGGGGGGCTACGAGCAGTACTTC. Full variable domain (rest looked up from reference TRBV9 and TRBJ2-7): DSGVTQTPKHLITATGQRVTLRCSPRSGDLSVYWYQQSLDQGLQFLIQYYNGEERAKGNILERFSAQQFPDLHSELNLSSLELGDSALYFCASSATEGGYEQYFGPGTRLTVT.

The chain has TRBV20-1 and TRBJ2-7; no clear D gene. This CDR3 is built from 11 residues. The germline V gene encodes CDR1 DFQATT and CDR2 SNEGSKA (reference sequence). Trimming shortened V by 3 bases and J by 3 bases, and 6 bases separated the two germline ends. CDR3 coding DNA: TGCAGTGCTAGGGGATACTACGAGCAGTACTTC. It yields the protein CSARGYYEQYF.

This clonotype was counted a few times. The chain uses TRBV20-1 and TRBJ2-1; D unclear. Germline V gene data show CDR1 as DFQATT and CDR2 as SNEGSKA (reference sequence). The CDR3 is made up of 13 amino acids. V was cut by 1 base and J by 10 bases, with 14 bases left in between. CDR3 in amino acids: CSARVTLFWEQFF. CDR3 in DNA: TGCAGTGCTAGAGTAACCCTTTTCTGGGAGCAGTTCTTC.

The chain carries TRBV6-5 and TRBJ2-1; 7 nucleotides line up with TRBD2. Germline V gene lookup returns CDR1 MNHEY and CDR2 SVGAGI. J lost 6 bases, V lost 7 bases, and 3 bases had no gene match. This CDR3 contains 12 residues. In nucleotides, the CDR3 is TGTGCCAGCACTAGCGGATTCAATGAGCAGTTCTTC. Encoded protein: CASTSGFNEQFF.

The V and J genes are TRBV10-3 and TRBJ2-5; TRBD2 is a possible D gene (6 bases). The J call could be wrong; TRBJ2-1 is a better fit for the DNA end. Germline CDR1 reads ENHRY; CDR2 reads SYGVKD. The CDR3 length is 15 residues. The CDR3 loop is CAISESSSGLDEQFF. CDR3 nucleotides: TGTGCCATCAGTGAGTCGTCCAGCGGGTTGGATGAGCAGTTCTTC.

This clonotype was counted only a few times. The chain has TRBV7-2 and TRBJ2-5; D unclear. This CDR3 contains 12 residues. V lost 5 bases, J lost 3 bases, and 7 bases lay in between. CDR1 is SGHTA and CDR2 is FQGNSA in the germline V gene. The CDR3 spells CASSHSKETQYF. CDR3 bases: TGTGCCAGCAGCCACTCTAAAGAGACCCAGTACTTC.

V is TRBV7-2 and J is TRBJ2-5, with D tentatively TRBD2 (6 bases). The CDR3 runs 15 residues. Germline-derived CDR1 and CDR2 are SGHTA and FQGNSA. Trimming removed 2 bases from V and 5 bases from J, with 15 bases in between. CDR3 in amino acids: CASSLNAGSMETQYF. In nucleotides, the CDR3 is TGTGCCAGCAGCTTAAACGCGGGATCGATGGAGACCCAGTACTTC.

This clonotype was seen a few times. V usage is TRBV7-6 and J usage is TRBJ2-5, with TRBD2 as a possible D gene (6 bases). The germline V gene encodes CDR1 SGHVS and CDR2 FNYEAQ. Trimming took 3 bases from V and 11 from J, leaving 16 bases between them. This CDR3 contains 13 residues. The CDR3 here is CASSLEGVGEQYF. CDR3 in DNA: TGTGCCAGCAGCTTGGAGGGAGTTGGGGAGCAGTACTTC. The whole variable domain, remainder taken from reference TRBV7-6 and TRBJ2-5, is GAGVSQSPRYKVTKRGQDVALRCDPISGHVSLYWYRQALGQGPEFLTYFNYEAQQDKSGLPNDRFSAERPEGSISTLTIQRTEQRDSAMYRCASSLEGVGEQYFGPGTRLLVL.

This clonotype was found a few times. A junction end diverges from the germline sequence, so it may reflect a read error. The V call is TRBV20-1, the J call TRBJ1-2; D is unresolved. Germline CDR1 is DFQATT and CDR2 is SNEGSKA (reference sequence). The CDR3 sequence is 14 residues long. Here the CDR3 reads CSASSEGFNYGYTF. DNA of the CDR3: TGCAGTGCTAGTAGCGAAGGGTTTAACTACGGCTACACCTTC.